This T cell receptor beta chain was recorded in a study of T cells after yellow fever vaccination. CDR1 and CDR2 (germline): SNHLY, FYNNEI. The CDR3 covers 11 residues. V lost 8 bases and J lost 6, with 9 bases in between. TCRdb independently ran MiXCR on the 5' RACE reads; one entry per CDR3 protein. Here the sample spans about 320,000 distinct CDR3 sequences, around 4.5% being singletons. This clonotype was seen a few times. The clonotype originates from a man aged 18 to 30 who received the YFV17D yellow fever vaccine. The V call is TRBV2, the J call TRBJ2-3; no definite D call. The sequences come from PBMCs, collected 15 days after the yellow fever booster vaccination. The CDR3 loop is CASAVMDTQYF. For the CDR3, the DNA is TGTGCCAGCGCGGTGATGGATACGCAGTATTTT. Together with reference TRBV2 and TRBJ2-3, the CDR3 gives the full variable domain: EPEVTQTPSHQVTQMGQEVILRCVPISNHLYFYWYRQILGQKVEFLVSFYNNEISEKSEIFDDQFSVERPDGSNFTLKIRSTKLEDSAMYFCASAVMDTQYFGPGTRLTVL.